This T cell receptor (beta chain) appears in the sequencing data of a study of identical twins. This clonotype was counted only a few times. Its antigen is unknown. In every case, the donor was a healthy Caucasian. TCRdb called the 5' RACE reads again in MiXCR, with one record for every CDR3 protein. The sample lists some 1,700,000 distinct CDR3 sequences, around 33% seen once, with roughly 0.3% in the top ten. Broader study findings: Modelling underestimated the level of out-of-frame TCR alpha sharing observed in monozygotic twins. Reduced insertions were recorded for abundant cord blood beta clonotypes, with no such pattern in memory repertoires.

CDR1 is DFQATT and CDR2 is SNEGSKA in the germline V gene (reference sequence). CDR3 length: 13 residues. The V gene end was trimmed by 6 bases and the J gene end by 0 bases; junction bases not matched to a gene: 4. The genes are TRBV20-1 and TRBJ2-7; the match to TRBD1 covers 8 bases. The sequence was collected from a newborn girl in good health. Material for sequencing was cord blood. The CDR3 protein is CSAFGTGSYEQYF. In DNA form, the CDR3 reads TGCAGTGCCTTCGGGACAGGCTCCTACGAGCAGTACTTC.